The clone carrying this T cell receptor (beta chain) was seen many times. Its target is not known. The record originates from a study of prognosis after radiotherapy for stage I lung cancer. About the research overall: Non-small cell lung cancer patients were all deemed medically inoperable. SBRT radiotherapy used 3 to 5 fractions and a biologically effective dose of at least 100 Gy.

This CDR3 is built from 15 residues. V was pared by 7 bases and J by 0 bases, with 13 bases between. The TCR beta CDR3 region was amplified from genomic DNA, with two rounds of multiplex PCR being used for the amplification. The authors ran first-round PCR with primers specific to each TRBV and TRBJ gene. The second round of PCR employed universal primers. TCRdb passed the multiplex PCR reads through MiXCR, listing each CDR3 protein once. The sample consists of around 56,000 distinct CDR3 sequences, around a quarter of them appearing once. Study-wide findings and caveats: Patients with distant metastases had lower Shannon entropy after stereotactic body radiation therapy.

The clonotype originates from a donor aged 50 or older with non-small cell lung cancer. V gene TRBV12-3 or TRBV12-4 combines with J gene TRBJ2-1, with TRBD2 as a possible D gene (7 bases). The sample consisted of PBMCs, taken before or after stereotactic body radiation therapy (not recorded which). DNA of the CDR3: TGTGCCAGCACTTCTGCGGGGGCCTCCTACAATGAGCAGTTCTTC. Its protein product is CASTSAGASYNEQFF.